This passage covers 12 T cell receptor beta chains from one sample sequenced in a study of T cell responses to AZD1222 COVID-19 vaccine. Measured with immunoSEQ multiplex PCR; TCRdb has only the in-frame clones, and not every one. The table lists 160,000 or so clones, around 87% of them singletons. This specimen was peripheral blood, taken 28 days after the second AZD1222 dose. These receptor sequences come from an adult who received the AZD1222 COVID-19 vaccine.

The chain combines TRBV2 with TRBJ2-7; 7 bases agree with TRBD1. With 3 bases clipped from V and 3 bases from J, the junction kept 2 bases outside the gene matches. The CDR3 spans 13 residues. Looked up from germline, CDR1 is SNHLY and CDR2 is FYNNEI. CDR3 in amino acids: CASSDRGYYEQYF. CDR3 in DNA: TGTGCCAGCAGTGACAGGGGGTACTACGAGCAGTACTTC.

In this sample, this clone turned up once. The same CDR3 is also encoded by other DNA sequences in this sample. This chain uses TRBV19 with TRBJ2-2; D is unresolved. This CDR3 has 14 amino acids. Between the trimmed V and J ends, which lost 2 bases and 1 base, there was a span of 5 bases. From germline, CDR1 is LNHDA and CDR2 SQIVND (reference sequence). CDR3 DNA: TGTGCCAGTAGTATAAGACAGAACACCGGGGAGCTGTTTTTT. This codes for CASSIRQNTGELFF.

DNA for the CDR3: TGTGCCAGCTCACGGGGCGCACGGAATCAGCCCCAGCATTTT. Translating gives CASSRGARNQPQHF. The rearrangement joins TRBV18 to TRBJ1-5; tentative D call: TRBD1 (5 bases). V shed 4 bases and J shed 4 bases, with 11 bases lying between them. In germline, CDR1 is KGHSH, CDR2 LQKENI. The CDR3 covers 14 residues.

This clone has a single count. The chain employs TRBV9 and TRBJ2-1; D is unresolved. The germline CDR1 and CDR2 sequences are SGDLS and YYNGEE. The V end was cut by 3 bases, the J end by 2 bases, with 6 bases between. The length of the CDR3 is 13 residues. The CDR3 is CASSGGAYNEQFF. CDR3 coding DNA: TGTGCCAGCAGCGGCGGAGCCTACAATGAGCAGTTCTTC.

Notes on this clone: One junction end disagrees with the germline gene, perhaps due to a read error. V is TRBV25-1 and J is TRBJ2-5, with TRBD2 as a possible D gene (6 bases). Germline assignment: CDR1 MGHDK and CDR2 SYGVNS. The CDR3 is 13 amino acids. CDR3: CATSTSLQETQYF. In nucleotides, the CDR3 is TGTGCCACCAGTACTAGCCTACAAGAGACCCAGTACTTC.

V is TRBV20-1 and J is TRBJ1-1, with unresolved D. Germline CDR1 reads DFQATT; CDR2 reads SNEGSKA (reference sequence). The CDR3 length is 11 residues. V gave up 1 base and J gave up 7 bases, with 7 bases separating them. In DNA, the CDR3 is TGCAGTGCTAGAGTGCAGCGTGAAGCTTTCTTT. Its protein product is CSARVQREAFF.

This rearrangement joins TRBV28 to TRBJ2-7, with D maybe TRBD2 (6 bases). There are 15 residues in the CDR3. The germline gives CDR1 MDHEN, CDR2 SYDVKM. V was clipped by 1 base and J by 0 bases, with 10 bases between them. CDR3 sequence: CASSLSRGLSYEQYF. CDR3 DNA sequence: TGTGCCAGCAGTTTATCGCGGGGTCTCTCCTACGAGCAGTACTTC.

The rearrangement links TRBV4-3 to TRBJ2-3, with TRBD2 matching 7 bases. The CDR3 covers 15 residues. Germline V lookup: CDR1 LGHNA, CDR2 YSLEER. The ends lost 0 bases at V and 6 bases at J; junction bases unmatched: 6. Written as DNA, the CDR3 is TGCGCCAGCAGCCAAGACGGCCTCGGGGGGGATACGCAGTATTTT. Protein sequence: CASSQDGLGGDTQYF.

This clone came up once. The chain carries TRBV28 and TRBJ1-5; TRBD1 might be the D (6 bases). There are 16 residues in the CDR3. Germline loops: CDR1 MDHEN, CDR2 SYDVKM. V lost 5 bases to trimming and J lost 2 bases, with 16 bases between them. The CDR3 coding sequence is TGTGCCAGCAGTCGGACGGGGGGGCCGGGCAATCAGCCCCAGCATTTT. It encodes CASSRTGGPGNQPQHF. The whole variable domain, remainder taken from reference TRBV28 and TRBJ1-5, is DVKVTQSSRYLVKRTGEKVFLECVQDMDHENMFWYRQDPGLGLRLIYFSYDVKMKEKGDIPEGYSVSREKKERFSLILESASTNQTSMYLCASSRTGGPGNQPQHFGDGTRLSIL.

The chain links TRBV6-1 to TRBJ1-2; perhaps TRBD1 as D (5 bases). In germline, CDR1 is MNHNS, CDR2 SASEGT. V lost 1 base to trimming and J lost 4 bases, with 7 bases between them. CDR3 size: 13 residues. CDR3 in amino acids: CASSEGGRYGYTF. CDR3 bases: TGTGCCAGCAGTGAAGGGGGCCGCTATGGCTACACCTTC.

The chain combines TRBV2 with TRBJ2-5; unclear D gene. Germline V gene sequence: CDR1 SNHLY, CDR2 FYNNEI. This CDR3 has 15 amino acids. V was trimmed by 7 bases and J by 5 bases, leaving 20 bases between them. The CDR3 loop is CASTLKTLSTETQYF. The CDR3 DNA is TGTGCCAGCACCCTTAAGACTCTCTCCACGGAGACCCAGTACTTC.

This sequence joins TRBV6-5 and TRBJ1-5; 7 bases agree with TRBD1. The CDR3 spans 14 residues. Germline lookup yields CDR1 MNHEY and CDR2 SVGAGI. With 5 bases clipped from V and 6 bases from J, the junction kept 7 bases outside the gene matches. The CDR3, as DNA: TGTGCCAGCAGTCTAAACAGGGGAGGTCAGCCCCAGCATTTT. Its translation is CASSLNRGGQPQHF.